These 13 T cell receptor beta chains were sequenced from one sample in a study of T-cell reconstitution after alpha-beta-depleted transplantation in children. Unique molecular identifiers were incorporated during preparation of the TCRbeta library. TCRdb ran MiXCR on the PCR reads and lists one entry per CDR3 protein. The repertoire has around 480,000 distinct CDR3 sequences, 32% of them found once; the top ten carry 2% to 2.5%. This material consisted of PBMCs from the stem cell graft donor, taken from the stem cell graft. Every receptor here comes from a human donor who donated a stem cell graft to a child with aplastic anemia.

CDR3 protein: CSVVSAGDSYNEQFF. The CDR3, as DNA: TGCAGCGTTGTGTCGGCGGGAGACTCCTACAATGAGCAGTTCTTC. The chain joins TRBV29-1 to TRBJ2-1, with 7 nucleotides matching TRBD2. Germline assignment: CDR1 SQVTM and CDR2 ANQGSEA. This CDR3 region has 15 residues. The junction had 6 bases not matched to a gene; V was cut back by 4 bases and J by 0 bases.

This clonotype was seen only a few times. The chain couples TRBV20-1 to TRBJ1-1; 9 bases align to TRBD1. This CDR3 has 15 amino acids. The V gene's germline CDR1 is DFQATT and CDR2 SNEGSKA (reference sequence). J lost 4 bases, V lost 6 bases, and 12 bases had no gene match. CDR3 DNA: TGCAGTGCGAGTCCCCCGGGACAGGGAACCACTGAAGCTTTCTTT. This encodes CSASPPGQGTTEAFF.

The chain recombines TRBV7-8 with TRBJ1-1, with a tentative D call TRBD1 (5 bases). CDR3 length equals 16 residues. Germline V CDR1 and CDR2: SGHVS, FQNEAQ. Trimming took 7 bases from V and 0 from J, leaving 18 bases between them. The CDR3 loop is CASTPTTGLMNTEAFF. CDR3 nucleotides: TGTGCCAGCACCCCTACTACGGGACTTATGAACACTGAAGCTTTCTTT. Using reference TRBV7-8 and TRBJ1-1 for the parts outside the CDR3, the full variable domain is GAGVSQSPRYKVAKRGQDVALRCDPISGHVSLFWYQQALGQGPEFLTYFQNEAQLDKSGLPSDRFFAERPEGSVSTLKIQRTQQEDSAVYLCASTPTTGLMNTEAFFGQGTRLTVV.

This clonotype has a handful of counts. The V call is TRBV29-1, the J call TRBJ2-2; perhaps TRBD2 as D (5 bases). V was shortened by 7 bases and J by 7 bases, with 13 bases between the two germline ends. Germline V gene lookup returns CDR1 SQVTM and CDR2 ANQGSEA. This CDR3 region has 12 residues. The CDR3 sequence is CSAGTRGGELFF. CDR3 DNA sequence: TGCAGCGCTGGAACCCGGGGCGGGGAGCTGTTTTTT.

A few counts support this clonotype. J is TRBJ2-5 and V is TRBV12-3 or TRBV12-4; 9 bases match TRBD2. V trimming: 3 bases; J trimming: 3 bases; junction bases outside the gene matches: 8. The CDR3 loop spans 16 amino acids. CDR3 sequence reads: CASSFTLAGRKETQYF. CDR3 in DNA: TGTGCCAGCAGTTTTACACTAGCGGGTCGGAAAGAGACCCAGTACTTC.

The sample holds a few counts of this clonotype. The rearrangement uses TRBV20-1 and TRBJ2-3; 12 nucleotides match TRBD2. The CDR3 runs 16 residues. Per the germline V gene, CDR1 is DFQATT and CDR2 is SNEGSKA (reference sequence). Trimming took 5 bases from V and 4 from J; bases not matched to a gene: 10. The chain's CDR3 is CSASTETSGSADTQYF. The CDR3 DNA reads TGCAGTGCTTCTACAGAGACTAGCGGGAGTGCAGATACGCAGTATTTT.

This clonotype was seen a handful of times. The rearrangement links TRBV4-2 to TRBJ2-1, with TRBD2 matching 9 bases. Trimming at V came to 2 bases and at J to 4 bases, leaving 6 bases not matched to a gene. Germline V gives CDR1 LGHNA, CDR2 YNFKEQ. The CDR3 extends over 16 amino acids. The CDR3 region is CASSQRLTSGYNEQFF. CDR3 nucleotides: TGTGCCAGCAGCCAACGGTTGACTAGCGGTTACAATGAGCAGTTCTTC.

In its sample, this clonotype was seen a few times. A much larger clone lies one base from this, so it may be a read error. The rearrangement links TRBV25-1 to TRBJ2-1, with D hard to call. Per germline, CDR1 MGHDK and CDR2 SYGVNS. CDR3 size: 13 residues. The V end was cut by 2 bases, the J end by 4 bases, with 6 bases between. DNA for the CDR3: TGTGCCAGCAGTGAAACGAGGTACAATGAGCAGTTCTTC. Protein: CASSETRYNEQFF.

V usage is TRBV29-1 and J usage is TRBJ1-1; the D gene is possibly TRBD1 (5 bases). The V end was cut by 1 base, the J end by 5 bases, with 14 bases between. The CDR3 is 14 residues long. The germline V gene has CDR1 SQVTM and CDR2 ANQGSEA. The CDR3 bases are TGCAGCGTTGAAGTACGAGGGGTCGCGACTGAAGCTTTCTTT. Translated: CSVEVRGVATEAFF.

A few counts support this clonotype. The chain recombines TRBV6-1 with TRBJ2-3, with a tentative D call TRBD1 (5 bases). CDR1 is MNHNS, CDR2 SASEGT, per germline. V was shortened by 4 bases and J by 4 bases, with 12 bases between the two germline ends. The CDR3 contains 14 residues. CDR3 nucleotide sequence: TGTGCCAGCAGTGTGACAGTATTAGCAGATACGCAGTATTTT. Its protein is CASSVTVLADTQYF.

The chain joins TRBV12-3 or TRBV12-4 to TRBJ1-1; TRBD1 might be the D (6 bases). The length of the CDR3 is 14 residues. Trimming removed 6 bases at V and 4 bases at J, with 15 bases between. CDR3 nucleotide sequence: TGTGCCAGCAGCTTTGGGGGGGCGGGCACTGAAGCTTTCTTT. It is translated as CASSFGGAGTEAFF.

This chain uses TRBV12-3 or TRBV12-4 with TRBJ1-1; no definite D call. The CDR3 sequence is 12 residues long. Trimming took 3 bases from V and 5 from J, leaving 7 bases between them. CDR3 sequence: CASSFGKTEAFF. In DNA form, the CDR3 reads TGTGCCAGCAGTTTTGGTAAAACTGAAGCTTTCTTT.

CDR3 amino acids: CASSFASQRNQPQHF. CDR3 coding DNA: TGTGCCAGCAGTTTCGCTTCCCAGCGCAATCAGCCCCAGCATTTT. The rearrangement joins TRBV12-3 or TRBV12-4 to TRBJ1-5; no firm D call. There are 15 residues in the CDR3. V lost 3 bases and J lost 2, with 11 bases in between.